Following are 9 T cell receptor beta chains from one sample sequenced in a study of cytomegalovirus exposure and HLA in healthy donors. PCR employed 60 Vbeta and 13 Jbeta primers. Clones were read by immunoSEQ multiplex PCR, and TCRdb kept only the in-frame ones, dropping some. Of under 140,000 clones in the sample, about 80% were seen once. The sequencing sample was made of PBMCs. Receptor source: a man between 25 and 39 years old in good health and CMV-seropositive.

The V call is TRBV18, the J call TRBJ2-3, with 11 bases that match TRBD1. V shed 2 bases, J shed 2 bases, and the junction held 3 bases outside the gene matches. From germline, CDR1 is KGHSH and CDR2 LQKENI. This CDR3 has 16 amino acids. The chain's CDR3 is CASSPWTGGATDTQYF. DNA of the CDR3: TGTGCCAGCTCACCATGGACAGGGGGCGCCACAGATACGCAGTATTTT. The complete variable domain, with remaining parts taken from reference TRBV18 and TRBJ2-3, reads NAGVMQNPRHLVRRRGQEARLRCSPMKGHSHVYWYRQLPEEGLKFMVYLQKENIIDESGMPKERFSAEFPKEGPSILRIQQVVRGDSAAYFCASSPWTGGATDTQYFGPGTRLTVL.

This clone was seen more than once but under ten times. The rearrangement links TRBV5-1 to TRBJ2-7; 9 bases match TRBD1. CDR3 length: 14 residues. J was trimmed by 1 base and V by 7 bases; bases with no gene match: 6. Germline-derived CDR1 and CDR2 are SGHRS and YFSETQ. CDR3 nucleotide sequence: TGCGCCAGCCACTCGGGACAGGGATCCTACGAGCAGTACTTC. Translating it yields CASHSGQGSYEQYF.

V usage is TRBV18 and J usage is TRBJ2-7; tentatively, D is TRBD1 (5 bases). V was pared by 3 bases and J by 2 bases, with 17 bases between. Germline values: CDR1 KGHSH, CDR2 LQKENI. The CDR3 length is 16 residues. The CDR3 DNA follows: TGTGCCAGCTCACCTAGGGGCCACGGGCCCCCCTACGAGCAGTACTTC. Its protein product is CASSPRGHGPPYEQYF.

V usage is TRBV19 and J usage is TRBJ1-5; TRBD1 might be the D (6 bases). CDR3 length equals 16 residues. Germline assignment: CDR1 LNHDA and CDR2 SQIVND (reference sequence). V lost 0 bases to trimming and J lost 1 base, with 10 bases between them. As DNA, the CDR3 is TGTGCCAGTAGTATAGAGGCAGGGGCGAGCAATCAGCCCCAGCATTTT. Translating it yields CASSIEAGASNQPQHF. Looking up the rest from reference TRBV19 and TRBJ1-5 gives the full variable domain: DGGITQSPKYLFRKEGQNVTLSCEQNLNHDAMYWYRQDPGQGLRLIYYSQIVNDFQKGDIAEGYSVSREKKESFPLTVTSAQKNPTAFYLCASSIEAGASNQPQHFGDGTRLSIL.

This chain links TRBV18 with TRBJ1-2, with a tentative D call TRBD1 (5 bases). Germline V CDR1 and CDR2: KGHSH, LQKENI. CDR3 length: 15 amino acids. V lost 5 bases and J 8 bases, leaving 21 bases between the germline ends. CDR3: CASSSARGEGSGYTF. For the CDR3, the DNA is TGTGCCAGCTCATCGGCTCGGGGGGAAGGGAGCGGCTACACCTTC.

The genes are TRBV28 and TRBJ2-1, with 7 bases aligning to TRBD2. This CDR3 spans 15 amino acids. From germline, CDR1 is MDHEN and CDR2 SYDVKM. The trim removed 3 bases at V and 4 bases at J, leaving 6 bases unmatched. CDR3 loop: CASSFRLAYYNEQFF. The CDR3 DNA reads TGTGCCAGCAGTTTCCGACTAGCCTATTACAATGAGCAGTTCTTC.

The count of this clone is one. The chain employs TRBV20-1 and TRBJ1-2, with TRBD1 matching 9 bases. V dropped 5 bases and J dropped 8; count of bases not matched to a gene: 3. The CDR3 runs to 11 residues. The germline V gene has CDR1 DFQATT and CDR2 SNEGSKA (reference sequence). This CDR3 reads CSAWTGEGYTF. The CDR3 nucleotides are TGCAGTGCTTGGACAGGGGAAGGCTACACCTTC.

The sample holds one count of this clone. The CDR3 here is CSVMPGYYNEQFF. CDR3 nucleotides: TGCAGCGTTATGCCAGGCTACTACAATGAGCAGTTCTTC. The chain links TRBV29-1 to TRBJ2-1; D remains unclear. Trimming took 5 bases from V and 3 from J, leaving 11 bases between them. The germline gives CDR1 SQVTM, CDR2 ANQGSEA. This CDR3 comprises 13 residues.

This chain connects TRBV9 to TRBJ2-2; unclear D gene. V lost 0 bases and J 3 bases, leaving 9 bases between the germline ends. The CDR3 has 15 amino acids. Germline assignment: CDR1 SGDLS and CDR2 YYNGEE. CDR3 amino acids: CASSVGGSDTGELFF. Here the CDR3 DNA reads TGTGCCAGCAGCGTAGGCGGATCCGACACCGGGGAGCTGTTTTTT. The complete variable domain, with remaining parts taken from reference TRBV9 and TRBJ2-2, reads DSGVTQTPKHLITATGQRVTLRCSPRSGDLSVYWYQQSLDQGLQFLIQYYNGEERAKGNILERFSAQQFPDLHSELNLSSLELGDSALYFCASSVGGSDTGELFFGEGSRLTVL.